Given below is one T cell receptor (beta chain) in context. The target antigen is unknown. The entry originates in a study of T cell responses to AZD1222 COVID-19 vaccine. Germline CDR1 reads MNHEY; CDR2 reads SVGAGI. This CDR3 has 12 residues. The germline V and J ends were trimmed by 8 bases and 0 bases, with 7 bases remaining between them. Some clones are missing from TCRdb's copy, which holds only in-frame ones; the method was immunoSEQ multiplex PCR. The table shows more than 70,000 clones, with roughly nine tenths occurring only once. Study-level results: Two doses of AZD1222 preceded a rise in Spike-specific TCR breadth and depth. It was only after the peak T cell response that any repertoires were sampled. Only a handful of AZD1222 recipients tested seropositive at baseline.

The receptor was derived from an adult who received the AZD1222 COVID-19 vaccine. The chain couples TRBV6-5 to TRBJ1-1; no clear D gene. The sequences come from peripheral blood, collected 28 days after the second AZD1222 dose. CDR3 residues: CASSRLNTEAFF. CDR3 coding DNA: TGTGCCAGCTCGAGACTGAACACTGAAGCTTTCTTT.